This entry concerns a single TCR beta chain. The data derive from a study of regulatory and conventional T cells in RAG deficiency. Trimming cost V 2 bases and J 1 base, with 9 bases left between them. This CDR3 spans 14 amino acids. Germline values: CDR1 SGHRS, CDR2 YFSETQ. Blood CD4+ CD25-low CD127-high conventional T cells supplied the genomic DNA template. Assay: immunoSEQ multiplex PCR; the TCRdb copy retains only in-frame clones and omits some. The sample yields some 21,000 clones, around 94% seen once. This same sample was also taken into another study, of regulatory T cells. According to that study: Primers: 52 TRBV forward and 13 TRBJ reverse.

The chain combines TRBV5-1 with TRBJ1-1, with unresolved D. The sample taken for sequencing was CD4+ T cells sorted from blood. This TCR was recovered from a human donor in good health. CDR3 amino acids: CASSFSARNTEAFF. CDR3 nucleotide sequence: TGCGCCAGCAGCTTTTCAGCTCGGAACACTGAAGCTTTCTTT. Together with reference TRBV5-1 and TRBJ1-1, the CDR3 gives the full variable domain: KAGVTQTPRYLIKTRGQQVTLSCSPISGHRSVSWYQQTPGQGLQFLFEYFSETQRNKGNFPGRFSGRQFSNSRSEMNVSTLELGDSALYLCASSFSARNTEAFFGQGTRLTVV.